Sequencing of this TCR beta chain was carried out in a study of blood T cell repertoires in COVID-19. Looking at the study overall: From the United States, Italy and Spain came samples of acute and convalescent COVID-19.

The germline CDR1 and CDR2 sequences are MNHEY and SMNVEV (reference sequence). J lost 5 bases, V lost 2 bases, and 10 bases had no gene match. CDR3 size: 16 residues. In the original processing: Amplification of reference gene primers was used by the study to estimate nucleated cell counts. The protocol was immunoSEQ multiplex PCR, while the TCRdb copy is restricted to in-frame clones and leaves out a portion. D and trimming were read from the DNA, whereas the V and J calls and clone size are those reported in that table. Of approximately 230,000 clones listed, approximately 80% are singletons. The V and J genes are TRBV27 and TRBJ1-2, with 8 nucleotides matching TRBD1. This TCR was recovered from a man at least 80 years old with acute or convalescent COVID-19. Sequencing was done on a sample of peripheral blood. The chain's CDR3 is CASSLTSQGARYGYTF. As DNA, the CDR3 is TGTGCCAGCAGTTTAACCTCCCAGGGGGCGCGTTATGGCTACACCTTC.